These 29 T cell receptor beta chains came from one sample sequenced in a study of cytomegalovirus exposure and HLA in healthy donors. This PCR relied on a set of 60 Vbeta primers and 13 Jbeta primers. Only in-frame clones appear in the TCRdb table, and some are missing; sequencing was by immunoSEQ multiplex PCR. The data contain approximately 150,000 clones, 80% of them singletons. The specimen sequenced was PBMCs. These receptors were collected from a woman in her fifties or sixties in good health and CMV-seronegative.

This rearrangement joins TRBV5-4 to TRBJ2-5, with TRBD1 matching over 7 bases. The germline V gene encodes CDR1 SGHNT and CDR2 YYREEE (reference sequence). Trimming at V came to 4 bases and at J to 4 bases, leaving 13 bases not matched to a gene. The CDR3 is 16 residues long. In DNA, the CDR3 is TGTGCCAGCAGCCCCAGTGGGCAGGGGGTGGCAGAGACCCAGTACTTC. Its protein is CASSPSGQGVAETQYF.

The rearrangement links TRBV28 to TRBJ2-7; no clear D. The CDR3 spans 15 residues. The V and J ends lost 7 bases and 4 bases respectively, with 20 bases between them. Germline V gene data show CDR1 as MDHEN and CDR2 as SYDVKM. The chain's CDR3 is CASTPPAALGYEQYF. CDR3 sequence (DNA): TGTGCCAGCACCCCACCGGCGGCGTTGGGTTACGAGCAGTACTTC. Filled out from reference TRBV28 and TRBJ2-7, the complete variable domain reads DVKVTQSSRYLVKRTGEKVFLECVQDMDHENMFWYRQDPGLGLRLIYFSYDVKMKEKGDIPEGYSVSREKKERFSLILESASTNQTSMYLCASTPPAALGYEQYFGPGTRLTVT.

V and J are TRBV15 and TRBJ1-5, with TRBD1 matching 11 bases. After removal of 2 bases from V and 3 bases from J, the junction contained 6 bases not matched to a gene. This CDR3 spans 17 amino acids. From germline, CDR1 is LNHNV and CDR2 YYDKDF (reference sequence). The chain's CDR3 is CATSRLGQGAFNQPQHF. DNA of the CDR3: TGTGCCACCAGCAGACTAGGACAGGGGGCGTTCAATCAGCCCCAGCATTTT.

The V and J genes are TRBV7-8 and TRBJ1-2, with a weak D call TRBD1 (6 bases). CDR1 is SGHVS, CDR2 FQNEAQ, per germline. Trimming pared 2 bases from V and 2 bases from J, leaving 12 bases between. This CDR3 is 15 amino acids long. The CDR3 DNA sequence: TGTGCCAGCAGCTTAAGGCTGGACAGCAACTATGGCTACACCTTC. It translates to CASSLRLDSNYGYTF. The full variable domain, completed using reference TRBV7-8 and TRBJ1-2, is GAGVSQSPRYKVAKRGQDVALRCDPISGHVSLFWYQQALGQGPEFLTYFQNEAQLDKSGLPSDRFFAERPEGSVSTLKIQRTQQEDSAVYLCASSLRLDSNYGYTFGSGTRLTVV.

The CDR3 loop reads CASSSGFRNLNYGYTF. The CDR3 region has the DNA TGTGCCAGTAGCTCAGGGTTCCGGAATTTAAACTATGGCTACACCTTC. The chain has TRBV19 and TRBJ1-2, with D possibly being TRBD1 (5 bases). Germline lookup yields CDR1 LNHDA and CDR2 SQIVND (reference sequence). CDR3 size: 16 residues. The V and J ends lost 6 bases and 2 bases respectively, with 19 bases between them.

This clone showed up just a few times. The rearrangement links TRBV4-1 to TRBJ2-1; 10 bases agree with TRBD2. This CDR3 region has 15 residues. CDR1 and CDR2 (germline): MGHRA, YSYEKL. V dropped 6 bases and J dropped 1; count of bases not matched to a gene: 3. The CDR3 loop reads CASRLLAGSYNEQFF. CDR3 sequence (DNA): TGCGCCAGCAGGTTACTAGCGGGATCCTACAATGAGCAGTTCTTC.

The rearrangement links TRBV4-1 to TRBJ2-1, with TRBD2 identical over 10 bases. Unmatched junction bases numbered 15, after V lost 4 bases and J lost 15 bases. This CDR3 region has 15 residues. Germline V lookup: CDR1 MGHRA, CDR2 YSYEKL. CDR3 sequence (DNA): TGCGCCAGCAGCCCATCAGGGGGCCTAGCGGGAGTCCTGTTCTTC. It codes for CASSPSGGLAGVLFF.

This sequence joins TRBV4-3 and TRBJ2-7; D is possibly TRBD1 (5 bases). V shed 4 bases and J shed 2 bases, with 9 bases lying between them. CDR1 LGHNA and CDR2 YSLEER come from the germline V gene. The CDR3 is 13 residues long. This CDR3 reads CASSRSRAYEQYF. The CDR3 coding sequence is TGCGCCAGCAGCCGGAGCAGGGCCTACGAGCAGTACTTC.

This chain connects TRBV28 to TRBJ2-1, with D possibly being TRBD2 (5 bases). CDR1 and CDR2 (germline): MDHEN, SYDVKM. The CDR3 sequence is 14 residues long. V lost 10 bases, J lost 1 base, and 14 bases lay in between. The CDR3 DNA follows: TGTGCCACTCAGACTATTCAATCCTACAATGAGCAGTTCTTC. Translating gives CATQTIQSYNEQFF.

For the CDR3, the DNA is TGTGCCAGCAGTGAGCTGGGACTAGCGGGGGGAGAGACCCAGTACTTC. Translating it yields CASSELGLAGGETQYF. V usage is TRBV27 and J usage is TRBJ2-5; 15 bases are shared with TRBD2. The ends lost 5 bases at V and 4 bases at J; junction bases unmatched: 5. From germline, CDR1 is MNHEY and CDR2 SMNVEV (reference sequence). This CDR3 has 16 amino acids.

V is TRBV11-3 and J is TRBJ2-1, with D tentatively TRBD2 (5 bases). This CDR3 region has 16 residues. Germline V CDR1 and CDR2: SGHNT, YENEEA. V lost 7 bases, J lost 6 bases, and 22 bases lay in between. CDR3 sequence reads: CASTLPGVAMGNEQFF. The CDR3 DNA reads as TGTGCCAGCACCTTGCCAGGAGTAGCGATGGGCAATGAGCAGTTCTTC.

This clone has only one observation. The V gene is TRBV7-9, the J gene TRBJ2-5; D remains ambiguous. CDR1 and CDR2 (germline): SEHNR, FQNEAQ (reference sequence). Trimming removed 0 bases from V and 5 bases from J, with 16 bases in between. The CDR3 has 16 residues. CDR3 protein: CASSLARQPRVETQYF. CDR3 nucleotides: TGTGCCAGCAGCTTAGCGCGACAACCCAGAGTGGAGACCCAGTACTTC. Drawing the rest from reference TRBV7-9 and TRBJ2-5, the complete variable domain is DTGVSQNPRHKITKRGQNVTFRCDPISEHNRLYWYRQTLGQGPEFLTYFQNEAQLEKSRLLSDRFSAERPKGSFSTLEIQRTEQGDSAMYLCASSLARQPRVETQYFGPGTRLLVL.

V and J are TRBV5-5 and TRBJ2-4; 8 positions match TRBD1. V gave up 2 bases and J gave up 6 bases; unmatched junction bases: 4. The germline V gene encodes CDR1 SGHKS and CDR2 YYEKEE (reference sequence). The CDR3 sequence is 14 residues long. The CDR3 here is CASSFLDRANIQYF. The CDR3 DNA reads TGTGCCAGCAGCTTTCTGGACAGGGCAAACATTCAGTACTTC.

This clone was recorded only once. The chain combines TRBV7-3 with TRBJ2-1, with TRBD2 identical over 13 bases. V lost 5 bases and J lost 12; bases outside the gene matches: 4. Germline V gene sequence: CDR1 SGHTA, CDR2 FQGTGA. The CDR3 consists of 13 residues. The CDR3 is CASSLGTSGTQFF. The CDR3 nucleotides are TGTGCCAGCAGCCTAGGGACTAGCGGGACGCAGTTCTTC.

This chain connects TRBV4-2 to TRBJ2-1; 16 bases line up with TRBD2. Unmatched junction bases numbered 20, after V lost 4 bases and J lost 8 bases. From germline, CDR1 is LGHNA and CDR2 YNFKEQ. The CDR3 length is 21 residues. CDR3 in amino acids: CASSPLDPGTSGRARGDEQFF. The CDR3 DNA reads TGTGCCAGCAGCCCCCTGGACCCTGGGACTAGCGGGAGGGCCAGGGGCGATGAGCAGTTCTTC.

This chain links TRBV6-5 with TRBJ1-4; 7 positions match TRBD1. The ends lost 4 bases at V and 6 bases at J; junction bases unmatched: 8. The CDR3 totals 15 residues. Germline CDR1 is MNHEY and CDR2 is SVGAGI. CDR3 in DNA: TGTGCCAGCAGTTCCGGACAGGTCGGGCATGAAAAACTGTTTTTT. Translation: CASSSGQVGHEKLFF.

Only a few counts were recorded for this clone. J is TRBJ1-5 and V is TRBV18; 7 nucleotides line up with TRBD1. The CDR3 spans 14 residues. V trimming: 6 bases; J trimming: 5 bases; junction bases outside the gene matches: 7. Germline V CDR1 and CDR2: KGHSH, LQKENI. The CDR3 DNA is TGTGCCAGCTCCGCGCAGGGGGTGGATCAGCCCCAGCATTTT. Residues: CASSAQGVDQPQHF.

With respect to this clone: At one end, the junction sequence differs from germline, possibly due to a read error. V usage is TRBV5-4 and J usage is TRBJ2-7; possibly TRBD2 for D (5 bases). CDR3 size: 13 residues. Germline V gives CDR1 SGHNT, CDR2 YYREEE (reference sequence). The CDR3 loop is CASSLGRDYEQYF. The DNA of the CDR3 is TGTGCCAGCAGTTTGGGGAGAGATTACGAGCAGTACTTC.

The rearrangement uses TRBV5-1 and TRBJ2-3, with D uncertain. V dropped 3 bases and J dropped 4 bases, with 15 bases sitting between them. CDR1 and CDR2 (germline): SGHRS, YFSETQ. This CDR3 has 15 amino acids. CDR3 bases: TGCGCCAGCAGCTCGCTAATGAGTGGAGCAGATACGCAGTATTTT. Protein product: CASSSLMSGADTQYF.

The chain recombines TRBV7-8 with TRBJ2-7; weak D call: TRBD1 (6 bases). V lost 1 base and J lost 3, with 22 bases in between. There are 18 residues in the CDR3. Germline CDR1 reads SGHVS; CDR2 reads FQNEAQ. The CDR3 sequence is CASSLDSGAAVVSYEQYF. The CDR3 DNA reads TGTGCCAGCAGCTTAGACTCAGGGGCCGCAGTAGTCAGCTACGAGCAGTACTTC.

CDR3 nucleotide sequence: TGTGCCAGCGGGGAGGTCCACGAGCAGTACTTC. Translation gives CASGEVHEQYF. This rearrangement joins TRBV28 to TRBJ2-7; a weak D match, TRBD2 (6 bases). The V gene lost 8 bases and the J gene lost 5 bases, with 10 bases spanning the gap. This CDR3 is 11 amino acids long. Germline V gene sequence: CDR1 MDHEN, CDR2 SYDVKM.

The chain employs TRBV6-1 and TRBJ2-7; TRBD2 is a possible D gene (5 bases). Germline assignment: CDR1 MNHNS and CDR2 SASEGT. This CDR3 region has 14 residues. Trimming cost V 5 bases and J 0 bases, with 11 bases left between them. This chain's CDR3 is CASSPAGASYEQYF. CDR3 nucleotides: TGTGCCAGCAGTCCCGCGGGCGCCTCCTACGAGCAGTACTTC.

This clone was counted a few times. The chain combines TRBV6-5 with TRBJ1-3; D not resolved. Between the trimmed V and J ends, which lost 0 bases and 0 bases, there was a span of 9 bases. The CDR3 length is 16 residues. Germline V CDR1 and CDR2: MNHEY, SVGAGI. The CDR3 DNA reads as TGTGCCAGCAGTTACTCCGACACCTTCTCTGGAAACACCATATATTTT. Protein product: CASSYSDTFSGNTIYF.

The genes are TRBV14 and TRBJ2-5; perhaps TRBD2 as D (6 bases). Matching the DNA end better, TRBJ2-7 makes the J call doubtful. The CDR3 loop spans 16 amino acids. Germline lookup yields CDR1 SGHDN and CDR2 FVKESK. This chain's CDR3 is CASSPPSSAVSYEQYF. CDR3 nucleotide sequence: TGTGCCAGCAGCCCCCCCTCTAGCGCGGTCTCCTACGAGCAGTACTTC.

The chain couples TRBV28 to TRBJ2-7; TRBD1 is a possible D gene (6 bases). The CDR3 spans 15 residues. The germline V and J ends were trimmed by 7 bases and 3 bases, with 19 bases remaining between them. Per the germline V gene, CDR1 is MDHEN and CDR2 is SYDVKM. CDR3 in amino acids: CASKGEPGHYYEQYF. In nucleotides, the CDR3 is TGTGCCAGCAAAGGGGAACCGGGACACTACTACGAGCAGTACTTC.

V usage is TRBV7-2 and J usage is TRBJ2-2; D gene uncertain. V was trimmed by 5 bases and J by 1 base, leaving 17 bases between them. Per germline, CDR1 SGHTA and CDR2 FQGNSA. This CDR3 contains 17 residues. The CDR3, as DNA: TGTGCCAGCAGCCTGCCTCGTGGCAGGCGGAACACCGGGGAGCTGTTTTTT. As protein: CASSLPRGRRNTGELFF.

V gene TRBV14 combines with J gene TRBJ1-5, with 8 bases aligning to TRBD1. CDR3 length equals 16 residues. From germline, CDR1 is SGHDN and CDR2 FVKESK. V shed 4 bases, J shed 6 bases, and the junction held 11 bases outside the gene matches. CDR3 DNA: TGTGCCAGCAGCCGAATAAAGCAGGGGGCGGCTCAGCCCCAGCATTTT. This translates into CASSRIKQGAAQPQHF.

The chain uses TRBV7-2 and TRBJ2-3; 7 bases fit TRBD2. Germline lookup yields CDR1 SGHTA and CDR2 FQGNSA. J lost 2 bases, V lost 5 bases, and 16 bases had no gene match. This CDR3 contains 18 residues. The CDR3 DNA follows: TGTGCCAGCAGCCCTACGTCAGCTCTAGCGGCGGACACAGATACGCAGTATTTT. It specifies CASSPTSALAADTDTQYF.

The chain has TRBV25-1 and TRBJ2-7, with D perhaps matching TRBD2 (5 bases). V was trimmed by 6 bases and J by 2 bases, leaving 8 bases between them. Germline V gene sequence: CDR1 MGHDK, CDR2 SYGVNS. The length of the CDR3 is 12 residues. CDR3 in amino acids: CASSGKTYEQYF. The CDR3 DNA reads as TGTGCCAGCAGCGGGAAAACCTACGAGCAGTACTTC.